Below, 22 T cell receptor beta chains from the same sample are listed, as sequenced in a study of cytomegalovirus exposure and HLA in healthy donors. PCR involved 60 Vbeta and 13 Jbeta primers. Repertoires were generated with immunoSEQ multiplex PCR, while TCRdb's copy carries only in-frame clones and drops some. The sample holds about 180,000 clones, 60% to 80% seen once. What was sequenced was PBMCs. Receptors were obtained from a man aged 35 to 55 in good health and CMV-seropositive.

The chain couples TRBV11-2 to TRBJ1-2; D may be TRBD1 (5 bases). The CDR3 totals 14 residues. V was pared by 1 base and J by 4 bases, with 10 bases between. Germline V gene lookup returns CDR1 SGHAT and CDR2 FQNNGV. The CDR3 spells CASSLVPGLYGYTF. In DNA form, the CDR3 reads TGTGCCAGCAGCTTAGTTCCAGGGCTCTATGGCTACACCTTC.

J is TRBJ1-5 and V is TRBV30; D is ambiguous. V lost 2 bases, J lost 7 bases, and 9 bases lay in between. This CDR3 spans 12 amino acids. Germline V gene lookup returns CDR1 GTSNPN and CDR2 SVGIG (reference sequence). As DNA, the CDR3 is TGTGCCTGGAGTTTAGGCGGCCAGCCCCAGCATTTT. As protein: CAWSLGGQPQHF.

CDR3 residues: CASSPQAGGLGYTF. For the CDR3, the DNA is TGTGCCAGCAGTCCGCAGGCAGGGGGCCTTGGCTACACCTTC. This chain links TRBV27 with TRBJ1-2; TRBD1 matches at 8 bases. The CDR3 is 14 amino acids. Germline V gene sequence: CDR1 MNHEY, CDR2 SMNVEV (reference sequence). V shed 5 bases and J 7 bases; nucleotides not matched to a gene: 9.

The chain couples TRBV7-9 to TRBJ2-5; 12 positions match TRBD1. With the DNA end fitting TRBJ2-7 better, the J assignment may be wrong. The CDR3 covers 15 residues. The germline gives CDR1 SEHNR, CDR2 FQNEAQ (reference sequence). CDR3 loop: CASSPGTGGAYEQYF. The CDR3, as DNA: TGTGCCAGCAGCCCCGGGACAGGGGGCGCCTACGAGCAGTACTTC.

In its sample, this clone was seen a few times. This chain links TRBV7-2 with TRBJ2-7, with 7 bases fitting TRBD2. Germline-derived CDR1 and CDR2 are SGHTA and FQGNSA. Trimming cost V 2 bases and J 2 bases; bases outside gene matches: 6. This CDR3 region has 15 residues. The CDR3 is CASSLSAGAPYEQYF. The DNA of the CDR3 is TGTGCCAGCAGCTTAAGTGCGGGAGCCCCCTACGAGCAGTACTTC.

This clone appeared a few times. Here the CDR3 reads CASSYRDTLEQYF. CDR3 DNA: TGTGCCAGCAGCTACCGGGACACCCTGGAGCAGTACTTC. The chain uses TRBV6-1 and TRBJ2-7; TRBD1 might be the D (6 bases). V was shortened by 6 bases and J by 7 bases, with 16 bases between the two germline ends. The germline gives CDR1 MNHNS, CDR2 SASEGT. The CDR3 loop spans 13 amino acids.

V is TRBV5-1 and J is TRBJ2-1; 7 bases line up with TRBD2. This CDR3 is 15 amino acids long. Trimming took 5 bases from V and 6 from J; bases not matched to a gene: 11. The germline V gene encodes CDR1 SGHRS and CDR2 YFSETQ. CDR3 amino acids: CASRTGLAVINEQFF. The CDR3 DNA reads as TGCGCCAGCAGGACCGGGCTAGCGGTTATCAATGAGCAGTTCTTC.

This chain joins TRBV7-9 and TRBJ2-7; the D gene is possibly TRBD2 (6 bases). This CDR3 is built from 13 residues. V was shortened by 5 bases and J by 1 base, with 9 bases between the two germline ends. Germline CDR1 reads SEHNR; CDR2 reads FQNEAQ (reference sequence). The CDR3 coding sequence is TGTGCCAGCAGCCCGGGGAGGTCCTACGAGCAGTACTTC. This translates into CASSPGRSYEQYF.

The genes are TRBV19 and TRBJ2-1, with 8 positions matching TRBD2. Germline CDR1 and CDR2: LNHDA and SQIVND (reference sequence). Trimming removed 3 bases from V and 4 bases from J; junction bases left unmatched: 8. This CDR3 spans 16 amino acids. The CDR3 DNA reads as TGTGCCAGTAGTATCGCTAGTAGCGGGGCTTACAATGAGCAGTTCTTC. Its protein product is CASSIASSGAYNEQFF.

This chain links TRBV19 with TRBJ1-2, with 9 positions matching TRBD1. Per germline, CDR1 LNHDA and CDR2 SQIVND (reference sequence). J lost 3 bases, V lost 3 bases, and 5 bases had no gene match. The CDR3 contains 15 residues. The CDR3 sequence is CASSMSGTGHYGYTF. In nucleotides, the CDR3 is TGTGCCAGTAGTATGAGTGGGACAGGGCACTATGGCTACACCTTC.

This clone was seen a single time. The chain has TRBV7-9 and TRBJ1-4; D remains ambiguous. CDR3 length: 13 amino acids. The V end lost 5 bases, the J end lost 8 bases, and 12 bases lay between the germline ends. Looked up from germline, CDR1 is SEHNR and CDR2 is FQNEAQ (reference sequence). The CDR3 here is CASSTAVGEKLFF. The DNA of the CDR3 is TGTGCCAGCAGCACTGCGGTCGGCGAAAAACTGTTTTTT.

V gene TRBV19 combines with J gene TRBJ2-1, with 13 bases that match TRBD2. The germline CDR1 and CDR2 sequences are LNHDA and SQIVND (reference sequence). The CDR3 contains 16 residues. J was trimmed by 8 bases and V by 5 bases; bases with no gene match: 9. The CDR3, as DNA: TGTGCCAGTAGTCCCGAGACTAGCGGGAGGATCTATGAGCAGTTCTTC. This translates into CASSPETSGRIYEQFF.

The gene calls are TRBV6-5 and TRBJ1-5; no definite D call. Trimming cost V 6 bases and J 4 bases, with 13 bases left between them. The V gene's germline CDR1 is MNHEY and CDR2 SVGAGI. This CDR3 region has 14 residues. CDR3 protein: CASSSPRRNQPQHF. The DNA for the CDR3 is TGTGCCAGCAGCAGCCCTAGGCGGAATCAGCCCCAGCATTTT.

The gene calls are TRBV7-3 and TRBJ2-3; 7 bases match TRBD1. Germline V gene lookup returns CDR1 SGHTA and CDR2 FQGTGA. The ends lost 5 bases at V and 0 bases at J; junction bases unmatched: 2. This CDR3 has 14 amino acids. This CDR3 is CASSQQGSTDTQYF. DNA of the CDR3: TGTGCCAGCAGCCAACAGGGGAGCACAGATACGCAGTATTTT.

The chain combines TRBV11-3 with TRBJ2-7; possible D gene TRBD2, 6 bases. The CDR3 is 14 amino acids. With 5 bases removed from V and 3 bases from J, the gap between germline ends came to 14 bases. Germline values: CDR1 SGHNT, CDR2 YENEEA. The CDR3 bases are TGTGCCAGCAGCGCATCAAATAGCGGCTACGAGCAGTACTTC. This sequence encodes CASSASNSGYEQYF.

J is TRBJ2-1 and V is TRBV6-6; D unresolved. V was pared by 6 bases and J by 0 bases, with 9 bases between. This CDR3 is built from 14 residues. CDR1 is MNHNY, CDR2 SVGAGI, per germline (reference sequence). Written as DNA, the CDR3 is TGTGCCAGCAGGGGCTCTTTCTCCTACAATGAGCAGTTCTTC. Encoded protein: CASRGSFSYNEQFF.

V gene TRBV27 combines with J gene TRBJ2-7; D possibly corresponds to TRBD1 (6 bases). V was clipped by 6 bases and J by 0 bases, with 15 bases between them. The CDR3 loop spans 15 amino acids. The germline CDR1 and CDR2 sequences are MNHEY and SMNVEV (reference sequence). The CDR3 DNA sequence: TGTGCCAGCAGCAAGCCGGGACACAACTCCTACGAGCAGTACTTC. Translated, it gives CASSKPGHNSYEQYF.

CDR3 in amino acids: CASSEARQGAGELFF. The CDR3 DNA follows: TGTGCCAGCAGTGAAGCACGGCAGGGGGCCGGGGAGCTGTTTTTT. V is TRBV6-1 and J is TRBJ2-2; 7 bases map to TRBD1. CDR1 MNHNS and CDR2 SASEGT come from the germline V gene. The CDR3 sequence is 15 residues long. With V trimmed by 0 bases and J by 6 bases, 4 bases remained unmatched.

This clone appeared once. The chain couples TRBV9 to TRBJ1-6; 9 bases are a match to TRBD1. V lost 6 bases, J lost 7 bases, and 5 bases stayed unmatched. The CDR3 is 14 residues long. Germline CDR1 SGDLS, CDR2 YYNGEE. In DNA, the CDR3 is TGTGCCAGCAACCCGACAGGGGGGAATTCACCCCTCCACTTT. Translated, it gives CASNPTGGNSPLHF. Drawing the rest from reference TRBV9 and TRBJ1-6, the complete variable domain is DSGVTQTPKHLITATGQRVTLRCSPRSGDLSVYWYQQSLDQGLQFLIQYYNGEERAKGNILERFSAQQFPDLHSELNLSSLELGDSALYFCASNPTGGNSPLHFGNGTRLTVT.

The chain carries TRBV29-1 and TRBJ2-1; TRBD2 is a possible D gene (6 bases). The CDR3 extends over 12 amino acids. The germline V gene encodes CDR1 SQVTM and CDR2 ANQGSEA. V lost 7 bases to trimming and J lost 6 bases, with 13 bases between them. The CDR3 loop reads CSGRREGNEQFF. Here the CDR3 DNA reads TGCAGCGGGCGGCGGGAAGGCAATGAGCAGTTCTTC.

This rearrangement joins TRBV6-5 to TRBJ1-3, with D possibly TRBD1 on 5 matching bases. V lost 4 bases to trimming and J lost 2 bases, with 12 bases between them. CDR3 size: 15 residues. Germline CDR1 reads MNHEY; CDR2 reads SVGAGI. The chain's CDR3 is CASSSIGGAGNTIYF. CDR3 sequence (DNA): TGTGCCAGCAGTTCTATCGGAGGGGCTGGAAACACCATATATTTT.

This rearrangement joins TRBV6-5 to TRBJ2-2; a weak D match, TRBD1 (6 bases). Germline-derived CDR1 and CDR2 are MNHEY and SVGAGI. The CDR3 consists of 15 residues. V was trimmed by 6 bases and J by 0 bases, leaving 11 bases between them. Here the CDR3 DNA reads TGTGCCAGCAGCTCCGGGACACCGAACACCGGGGAGCTGTTTTTT. It is translated as CASSSGTPNTGELFF.